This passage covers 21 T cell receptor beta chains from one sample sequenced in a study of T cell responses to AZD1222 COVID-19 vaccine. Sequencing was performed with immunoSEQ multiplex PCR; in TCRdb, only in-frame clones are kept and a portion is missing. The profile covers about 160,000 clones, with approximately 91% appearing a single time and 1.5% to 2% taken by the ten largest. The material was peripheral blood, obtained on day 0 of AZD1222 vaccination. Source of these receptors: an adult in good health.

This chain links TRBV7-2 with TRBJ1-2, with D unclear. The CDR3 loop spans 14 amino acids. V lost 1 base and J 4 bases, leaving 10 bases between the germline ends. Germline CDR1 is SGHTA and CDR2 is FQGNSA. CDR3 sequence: CASSLDGDRYGYTF. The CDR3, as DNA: TGTGCCAGCAGCTTAGATGGGGATCGCTATGGCTACACCTTC.

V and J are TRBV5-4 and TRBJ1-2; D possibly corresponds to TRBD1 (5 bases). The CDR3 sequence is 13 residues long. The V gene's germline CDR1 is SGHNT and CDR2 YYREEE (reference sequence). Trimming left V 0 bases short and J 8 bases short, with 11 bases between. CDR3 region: CASSLAGAGGYTF. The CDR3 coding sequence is TGTGCCAGCAGCTTGGCCGGGGCGGGCGGCTACACCTTC.

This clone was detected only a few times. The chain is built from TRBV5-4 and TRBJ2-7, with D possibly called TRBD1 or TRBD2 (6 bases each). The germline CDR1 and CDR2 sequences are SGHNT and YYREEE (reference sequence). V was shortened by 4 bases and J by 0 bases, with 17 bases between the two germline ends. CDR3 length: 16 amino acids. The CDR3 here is CASSPPGAGSSYEQYF. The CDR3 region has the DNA TGTGCCAGCAGCCCCCCGGGGGCGGGTAGCTCCTACGAGCAGTACTTC.

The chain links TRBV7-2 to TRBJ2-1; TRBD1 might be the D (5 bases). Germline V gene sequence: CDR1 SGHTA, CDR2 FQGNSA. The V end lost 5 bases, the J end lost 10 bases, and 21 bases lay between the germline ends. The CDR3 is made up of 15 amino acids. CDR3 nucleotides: TGTGCCAGCAGCCTACACGCCGACAGCCCTAAAGAGCAGTTCTTC. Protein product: CASSLHADSPKEQFF.

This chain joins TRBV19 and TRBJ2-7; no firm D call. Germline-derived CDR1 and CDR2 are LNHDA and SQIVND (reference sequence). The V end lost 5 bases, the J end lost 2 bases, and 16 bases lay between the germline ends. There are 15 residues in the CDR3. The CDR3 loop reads CASSSPLQRTYEQYF. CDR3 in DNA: TGTGCCAGTAGTTCACCCCTACAGAGAACCTACGAGCAGTACTTC.

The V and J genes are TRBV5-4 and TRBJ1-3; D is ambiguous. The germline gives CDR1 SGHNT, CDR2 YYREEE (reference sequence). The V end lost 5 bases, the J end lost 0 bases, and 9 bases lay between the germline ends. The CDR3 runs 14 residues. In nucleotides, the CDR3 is TGTGCCAGCAGTGAAAGGAGCTCTGGAAACACCATATATTTT. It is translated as CASSERSSGNTIYF.

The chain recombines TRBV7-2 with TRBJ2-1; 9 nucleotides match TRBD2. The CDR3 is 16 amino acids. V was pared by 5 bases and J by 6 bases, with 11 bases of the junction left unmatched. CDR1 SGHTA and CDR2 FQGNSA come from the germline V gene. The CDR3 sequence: CASSLLLAGRRNEQFF. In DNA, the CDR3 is TGTGCCAGCAGCCTCCTGCTAGCGGGACGTCGCAATGAGCAGTTCTTC.

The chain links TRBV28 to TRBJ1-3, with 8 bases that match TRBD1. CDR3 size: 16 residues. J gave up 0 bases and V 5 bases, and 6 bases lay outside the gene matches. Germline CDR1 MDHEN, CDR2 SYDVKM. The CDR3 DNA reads TGTGCCAGCAGTAGGCAGGGGGCGAGCTCTGGAAACACCATATATTTT. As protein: CASSRQGASSGNTIYF.

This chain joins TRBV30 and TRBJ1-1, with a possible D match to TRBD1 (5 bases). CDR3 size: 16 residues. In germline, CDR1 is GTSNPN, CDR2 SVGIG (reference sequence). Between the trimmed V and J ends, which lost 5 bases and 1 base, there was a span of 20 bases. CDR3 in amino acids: CAWYSLAGAGNTEAFF. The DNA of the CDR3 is TGTGCCTGGTACTCACTAGCCGGGGCCGGGAACACTGAAGCTTTCTTT. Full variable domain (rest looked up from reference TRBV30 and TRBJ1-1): SQTIHQWPATLVQPVGSPLSLECTVEGTSNPNLYWYRQAAGRGLQLLFYSVGIGQISSEVPQNLSASRPQDRQFILSSKKLLLSDSGFYLCAWYSLAGAGNTEAFFGQGTRLTVV.

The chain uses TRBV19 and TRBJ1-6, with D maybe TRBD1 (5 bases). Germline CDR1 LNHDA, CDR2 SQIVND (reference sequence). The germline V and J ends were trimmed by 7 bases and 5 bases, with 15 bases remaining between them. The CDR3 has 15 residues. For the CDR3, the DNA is TGTGCCAGTAATGGTATGGGGGTGCATAATTCACCCCTCCACTTT. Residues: CASNGMGVHNSPLHF.

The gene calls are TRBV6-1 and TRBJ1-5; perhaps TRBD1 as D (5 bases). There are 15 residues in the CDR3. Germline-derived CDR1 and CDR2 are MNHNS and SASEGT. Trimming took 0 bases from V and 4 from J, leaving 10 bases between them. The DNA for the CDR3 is TGTGCCAGCAGTGAAGCTAGCGACAGAAATCAGCCCCAGCATTTT. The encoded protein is CASSEASDRNQPQHF.

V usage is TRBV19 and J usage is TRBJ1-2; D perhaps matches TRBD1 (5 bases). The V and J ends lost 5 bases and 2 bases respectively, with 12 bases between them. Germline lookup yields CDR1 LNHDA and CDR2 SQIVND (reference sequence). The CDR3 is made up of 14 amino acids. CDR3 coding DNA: TGTGCCAGTAGTCCGGGACCGTTAAACTATGGCTACACCTTC. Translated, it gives CASSPGPLNYGYTF.

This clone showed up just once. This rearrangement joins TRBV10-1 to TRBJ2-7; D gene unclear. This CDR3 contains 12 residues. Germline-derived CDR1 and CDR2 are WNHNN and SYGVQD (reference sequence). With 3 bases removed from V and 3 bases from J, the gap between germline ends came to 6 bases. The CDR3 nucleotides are TGCGCCAGCAGTGACGGAAACTACGAGCAGTACTTC. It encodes CASSDGNYEQYF.

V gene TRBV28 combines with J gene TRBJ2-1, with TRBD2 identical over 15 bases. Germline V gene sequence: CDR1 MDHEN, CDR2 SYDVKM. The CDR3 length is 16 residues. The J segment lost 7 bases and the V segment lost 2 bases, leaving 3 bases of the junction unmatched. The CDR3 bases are TGTGCCAGCAGTTTAGGGACTAGCGGGGGGCGAAATGAGCAGTTCTTC. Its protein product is CASSLGTSGGRNEQFF.

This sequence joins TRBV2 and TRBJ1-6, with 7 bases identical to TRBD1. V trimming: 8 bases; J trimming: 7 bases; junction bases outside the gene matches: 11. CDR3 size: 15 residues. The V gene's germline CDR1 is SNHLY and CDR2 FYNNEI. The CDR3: CASAVRAGGNSPLHF. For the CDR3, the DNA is TGTGCCAGCGCTGTAAGGGCAGGGGGGAATTCACCCCTCCACTTT.

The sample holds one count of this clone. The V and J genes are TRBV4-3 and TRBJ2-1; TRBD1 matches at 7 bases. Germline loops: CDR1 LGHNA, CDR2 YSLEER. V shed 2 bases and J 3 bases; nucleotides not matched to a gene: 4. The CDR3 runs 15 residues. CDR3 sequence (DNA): TGCGCCAGCAGCCAAACCCGGGACAGCTACAATGAGCAGTTCTTC. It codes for CASSQTRDSYNEQFF.

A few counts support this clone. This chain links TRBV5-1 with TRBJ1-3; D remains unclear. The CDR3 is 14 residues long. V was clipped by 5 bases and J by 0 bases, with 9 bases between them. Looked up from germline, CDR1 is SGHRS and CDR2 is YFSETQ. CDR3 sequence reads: CASSDGSSGNTIYF. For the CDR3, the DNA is TGCGCCAGCAGTGACGGCAGCTCTGGAAACACCATATATTTT.

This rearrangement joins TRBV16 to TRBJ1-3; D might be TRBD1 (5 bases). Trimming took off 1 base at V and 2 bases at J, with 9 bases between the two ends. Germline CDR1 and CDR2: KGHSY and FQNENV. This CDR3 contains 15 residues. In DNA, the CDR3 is TGTGCCAGCAGCCAATTGTCGGGGGCTGGAAACACCATATATTTT. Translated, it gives CASSQLSGAGNTIYF. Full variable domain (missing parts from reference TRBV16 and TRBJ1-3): GEEVAQTPKHLVRGEGQKAKLYCAPIKGHSYVFWYQQVLKNEFKFLISFQNENVFDETGMPKERFSAKCLPNSPCSLEIQATKLEDSAVYFCASSQLSGAGNTIYFGEGSWLTVV.

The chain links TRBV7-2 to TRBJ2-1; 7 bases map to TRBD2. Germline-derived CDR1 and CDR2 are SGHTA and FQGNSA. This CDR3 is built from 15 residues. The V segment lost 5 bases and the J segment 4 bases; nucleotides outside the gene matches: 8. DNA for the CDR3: TGTGCCAGCAGCGACCCCGGGGGAGGGTACAATGAGCAGTTCTTC. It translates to CASSDPGGGYNEQFF.

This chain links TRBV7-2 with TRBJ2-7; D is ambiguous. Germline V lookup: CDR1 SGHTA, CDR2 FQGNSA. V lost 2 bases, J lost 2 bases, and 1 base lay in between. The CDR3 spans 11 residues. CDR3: CASSLTYEQYF. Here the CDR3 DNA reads TGTGCCAGCAGCTTAACCTACGAGCAGTACTTC.

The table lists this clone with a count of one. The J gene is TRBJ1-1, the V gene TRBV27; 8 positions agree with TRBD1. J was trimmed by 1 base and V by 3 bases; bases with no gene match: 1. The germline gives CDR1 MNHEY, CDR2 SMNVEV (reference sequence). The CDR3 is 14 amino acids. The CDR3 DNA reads TGTGCCAGCAGTTTCACAGGGGGGAACACTGAAGCTTTCTTT. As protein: CASSFTGGNTEAFF.